One and the same sample provided the 32 T cell receptor beta chains below, sequenced in a study of OX40 agonist ivuxolimab in advanced cancers. Clones were read by immunoSEQ multiplex PCR, and TCRdb kept only the in-frame ones, dropping some. The table records 82,000 or so clones, around nine tenths of them present only once. Sequencing was performed on CD4+ or CD8+ T cells sorted from blood, taken in a trial of the OX40 agonist ivuxolimab. All receptors come from an adult with an advanced solid tumor such as melanoma, head and neck, liver or kidney cancer.

The genes are TRBV9 and TRBJ2-5, with TRBD1 matching over 9 bases. CDR1 and CDR2 (germline): SGDLS, YYNGEE. The CDR3 covers 15 residues. After removal of 0 bases from V and 5 bases from J, the junction contained 5 bases not matched to a gene. The CDR3 protein is CASSVVGQGTETQYF. CDR3 DNA sequence: TGTGCCAGCAGCGTAGTCGGACAGGGGACGGAGACCCAGTACTTC.

The chain employs TRBV5-1 and TRBJ2-2; D gene ambiguous. The CDR3 covers 14 residues. Trimming removed 4 bases from V and 1 base from J, with 8 bases in between. Germline V gives CDR1 SGHRS, CDR2 YFSETQ. The CDR3 is CASSQIQNTGELFF. The CDR3 DNA reads TGCGCCAGCAGCCAAATACAGAACACCGGGGAGCTGTTTTTT.

J is TRBJ2-3 and V is TRBV18; 11 nucleotides line up with TRBD1. Germline CDR1 is KGHSH and CDR2 is LQKENI. J gave up 8 bases and V 3 bases, and 4 bases lay outside the gene matches. The CDR3 consists of 14 residues. The CDR3 here is CASSPGQGAGTQYF. Written as DNA, the CDR3 is TGTGCCAGCTCACCTGGACAGGGGGCGGGTACGCAGTATTTT.

This chain joins TRBV6-1 and TRBJ2-5; a weak D match, TRBD2 (7 bases). This CDR3 contains 13 residues. Trimming cost V 6 bases and J 5 bases, with 13 bases left between them. Germline lookup yields CDR1 MNHNS and CDR2 SASEGT. CDR3 amino acids: CASRRGAWETQYF. CDR3 bases: TGTGCCAGCAGACGGGGGGCGTGGGAGACCCAGTACTTC.

V usage is TRBV9 and J usage is TRBJ2-3; weak D call: TRBD2 (6 bases). Deletions cut 0 bases from V and 1 base from J, with 12 bases between. CDR3 size: 16 residues. Per the germline V gene, CDR1 is SGDLS and CDR2 is YYNGEE. The CDR3, as DNA: TGTGCCAGCAGCGTAGTGGGGGGATCTGGCACAGATACGCAGTATTTT. It yields the protein CASSVVGGSGTDTQYF.

The rearrangement uses TRBV5-1 and TRBJ1-1; D remains unclear. CDR1 and CDR2 from the germline V gene are SGHRS and YFSETQ. V lost 5 bases and J 0 bases, leaving 11 bases between the germline ends. CDR3 length equals 14 residues. CDR3 region: CASRRLQLNTEAFF. The CDR3 nucleotides read TGCGCCAGCAGACGGTTACAGCTGAACACTGAAGCTTTCTTT.

V usage is TRBV4-1 and J usage is TRBJ1-4, with 9 bases matching TRBD1. Germline CDR1 MGHRA, CDR2 YSYEKL. V dropped 3 bases and J dropped 7; count of bases not matched to a gene: 3. The CDR3 is made up of 14 amino acids. The CDR3 reads CASSQGQGGEKLFF. CDR3 nucleotide sequence: TGCGCCAGCAGCCAGGGACAGGGCGGTGAAAAACTGTTTTTT.

The chain combines TRBV7-7 with TRBJ2-3; D may be TRBD1 or TRBD2 (5 bases each). Germline V gene sequence: CDR1 SSHAT, CDR2 FNYEAQ (reference sequence). CDR3 length: 13 amino acids. The CDR3 DNA sequence: TGTGCAACCACCGAGGGGCTCACAGATACGCAGTATTTT. Amino acid sequence: CATTEGLTDTQYF.

The chain combines TRBV5-4 with TRBJ2-1; 9 bases are shared with TRBD1. CDR1 and CDR2 (germline): SGHNT, YYREEE (reference sequence). CDR3 length: 16 amino acids. V was pared by 3 bases and J by 6 bases, with 10 bases of the junction left unmatched. The CDR3 DNA sequence: TGTGCCAGCAGCTCGCCGGGACAGGGTATATTCAATGAGCAGTTCTTC. It codes for CASSSPGQGIFNEQFF.

The V and J genes are TRBV2 and TRBJ1-3, with a possible D match to TRBD1 (6 bases). V lost 2 bases to trimming and J lost 4 bases, with 12 bases between them. The CDR3 sequence is 15 residues long. The germline gives CDR1 SNHLY, CDR2 FYNNEI. The CDR3 sequence: CASSELVQGGNTIYF. Written as DNA, the CDR3 is TGTGCCAGCAGTGAATTAGTACAGGGAGGAAACACCATATATTTT.

The count of this clone is one. This chain uses TRBV16 with TRBJ1-1, with a possible D match to TRBD1 (5 bases). CDR1 KGHSY and CDR2 FQNENV come from the germline V gene. Deletions cut 0 bases from V and 1 base from J, with 6 bases between. This CDR3 has 14 residues. As DNA, the CDR3 is TGTGCCAGCAGCCAATCGACAGCGAACACTGAAGCTTTCTTT. Amino acid sequence: CASSQSTANTEAFF.

J is TRBJ2-2 and V is TRBV27; D gene unclear. The germline V and J ends were trimmed by 0 bases and 4 bases, with 6 bases remaining between them. CDR3 length equals 14 residues. Looked up from germline, CDR1 is MNHEY and CDR2 is SMNVEV (reference sequence). CDR3 nucleotide sequence: TGTGCCAGCAGTTTATCCTTACTCACCGGGGAGCTGTTTTTT. It codes for CASSLSLLTGELFF.

CDR3 region: CAISESRGNTEAFF. CDR3 coding DNA: TGTGCCATCAGTGAGTCAAGGGGGAACACTGAAGCTTTCTTT. The chain recombines TRBV10-3 with TRBJ1-1, with D perhaps matching TRBD1 (5 bases). The V end was cut by 0 bases, the J end by 1 base, with 6 bases between. This CDR3 region has 14 residues. CDR1 is ENHRY, CDR2 SYGVKD, per germline.

The chain has TRBV5-1 and TRBJ2-5; 8 positions match TRBD1. This CDR3 has 14 residues. V was clipped by 4 bases and J by 5 bases; unmatched bases: 7. Germline CDR1 and CDR2: SGHRS and YFSETQ. The CDR3 region has the DNA TGCGCCAGCAGCATGGGACAGGCTGGGGAGACCCAGTACTTC. As protein: CASSMGQAGETQYF.

V usage is TRBV1 and J usage is TRBJ1-1; TRBD1, the table's D call, lacks a check against the DNA. TRBV1 counts as a pseudogene. CDR3 length equals 15 residues. In DNA, the CDR3 is TGCACCAGCAGCCAAAACAACAGGGTTAGCACTGAAGCTTTCTTT. It is translated as CTSSQNNRVSTEAFF.

J is TRBJ1-2 and V is TRBV30; possibly TRBD1 for D (5 bases). V was clipped by 4 bases and J by 4 bases, with 13 bases between them. CDR3 length: 13 residues. Germline-derived CDR1 and CDR2 are GTSNPN and SVGIG (reference sequence). The CDR3: CAWNYQGSYGYTF. CDR3 nucleotides: TGTGCCTGGAATTACCAGGGTAGCTATGGCTACACCTTC.

The V gene is TRBV30, the J gene TRBJ2-7; D is perhaps TRBD2 (6 bases). Per the germline V gene, CDR1 is GTSNPN and CDR2 is SVGIG (reference sequence). The CDR3 is 11 amino acids. The CDR3 sequence is CASGANYEQYF. The CDR3 DNA sequence: TGTGCTAGCGGCGCCAACTACGAGCAGTACTTC.

This chain joins TRBV10-2 and TRBJ1-2, with 9 bases fitting TRBD1. V lost 3 bases, J lost 7 bases, and 3 bases stayed unmatched. Germline lookup yields CDR1 WSHSY and CDR2 SAAADI. This CDR3 contains 13 residues. CDR3 sequence: CASSEQGAGGYTF. The CDR3 nucleotides read TGCGCCAGCAGTGAACAGGGGGCAGGTGGCTACACCTTC.

V and J are TRBV6-6 and TRBJ2-2; D unclear. Germline assignment: CDR1 MNHNY and CDR2 SVGAGI (reference sequence). CDR3 length: 12 residues. V was shortened by 0 bases and J by 7 bases, with 3 bases between the two germline ends. Here the CDR3 reads CASSYSVGELFF. In DNA, the CDR3 is TGTGCCAGCAGTTACTCTGTCGGGGAGCTGTTTTTT.

This clone was found once. The J gene is TRBJ1-3, the V gene TRBV7-9; D unclear. The germline V gene has CDR1 SEHNR and CDR2 FQNEAQ (reference sequence). The CDR3 consists of 13 residues. Trimming shortened V by 4 bases and J by 1 base, and 5 bases separated the two germline ends. The chain's CDR3 is CASSYRSGNTIYF. The CDR3 region has the DNA TGTGCCAGCAGCTATAGGTCTGGAAACACCATATATTTT.

The V and J genes are TRBV5-1 and TRBJ1-5; D is ambiguous. Trimming removed 3 bases at V and 5 bases at J, with 9 bases between. This CDR3 comprises 13 residues. CDR1 is SGHRS, CDR2 YFSETQ, per germline. The CDR3 protein is CASSSGEDQPQHF. The CDR3 coding sequence is TGCGCCAGCAGCTCCGGAGAGGATCAGCCCCAGCATTTT.

The table lists this clone with a few counts. The gene calls are TRBV19 and TRBJ2-7; TRBD1 matches at 9 bases. V lost 7 bases to trimming and J lost 2 bases; unmatched junction nucleotides: 6. This CDR3 is 14 amino acids long. Germline V gene lookup returns CDR1 LNHDA and CDR2 SQIVND (reference sequence). CDR3 sequence (DNA): TGTGCCAGTAACAAAGGACAGGGGACCTACGAGCAGTACTTC. Protein sequence: CASNKGQGTYEQYF.

CDR3 bases: TGTGCCAGCAGTAGTACTAGCGGGCTTACCTACGAGCAGTACTTC. Encoded protein: CASSSTSGLTYEQYF. The J gene is TRBJ2-7, the V gene TRBV6-5; the match to TRBD2 covers 9 bases. Germline loops: CDR1 MNHEY, CDR2 SVGAGI. There are 15 residues in the CDR3. V dropped 5 bases and J dropped 2; count of bases not matched to a gene: 7.

The chain carries TRBV7-9 and TRBJ2-7; TRBD1 agrees at 7 bases. The CDR3 totals 13 residues. V shed 3 bases, J shed 7 bases, and the junction held 6 bases outside the gene matches. The germline CDR1 and CDR2 sequences are SEHNR and FQNEAQ (reference sequence). DNA for the CDR3: TGTGCCAGCAGCTTCGACAGGGCGTTTGAGCAGTACTTC. Its protein product is CASSFDRAFEQYF.

This chain connects TRBV4-1 to TRBJ1-3, with 10 bases matching TRBD1. The CDR3 length is 16 residues. From germline, CDR1 is MGHRA and CDR2 YSYEKL. V shed 3 bases, J shed 7 bases, and the junction held 9 bases outside the gene matches. CDR3 bases: TGCGCCAGCAGCCATAATACTGGACAGGGGGGGAACACCATATATTTT. Protein sequence: CASSHNTGQGGNTIYF.

V and J are TRBV4-1 and TRBJ2-5, with TRBD2 identical over 14 bases. CDR1 is MGHRA, CDR2 YSYEKL, per germline. V shed 4 bases and J 2 bases; nucleotides not matched to a gene: 6. The CDR3 spans 17 residues. The CDR3 reads CASSRGLAGGLQETQYF. The CDR3 coding sequence is TGCGCCAGCAGCCGAGGACTAGCGGGAGGACTACAAGAGACCCAGTACTTC.

This sequence joins TRBV19 and TRBJ1-5; 9 bases map to TRBD1. CDR1 is LNHDA, CDR2 SQIVND, per germline (reference sequence). The J segment lost 0 bases and the V segment lost 8 bases, leaving 5 bases of the junction unmatched. This CDR3 has 15 residues. The CDR3 region has the DNA TGTGCCAGTGGGTACAGGGGGCCTAGCAATCAGCCCCAGCATTTT. It specifies CASGYRGPSNQPQHF. Together with reference TRBV19 and TRBJ1-5, the CDR3 gives the full variable domain: DGGITQSPKYLFRKEGQNVTLSCEQNLNHDAMYWYRQDPGQGLRLIYYSQIVNDFQKGDIAEGYSVSREKKESFPLTVTSAQKNPTAFYLCASGYRGPSNQPQHFGDGTRLSIL.

This clone has only one observation. The chain combines TRBV5-1 with TRBJ1-2, with 9 bases fitting TRBD1. Germline assignment: CDR1 SGHRS and CDR2 YFSETQ. The CDR3 consists of 13 residues. The V and J ends lost 3 bases and 6 bases, in that order; junction bases with no gene match: 3. The DNA for the CDR3 is TGCGCCAGCAGCTGGACAGGGGTGGATGGCTACACCTTC. It codes for CASSWTGVDGYTF.

The chain uses TRBV6-5 and TRBJ2-3; 7 bases line up with TRBD2. The CDR3 consists of 15 residues. The V gene's germline CDR1 is MNHEY and CDR2 SVGAGI. J lost 0 bases, V lost 6 bases, and 6 bases had no gene match. The DNA for the CDR3 is TGTGCCAGCAGCCGGCTAGCGGCTAGCACAGATACGCAGTATTTT. This codes for CASSRLAASTDTQYF.

This chain uses TRBV11-2 with TRBJ2-4; D unclear. This CDR3 is 9 amino acids long. Trimming pared 5 bases from V and 16 bases from J, leaving 9 bases between. CDR1 and CDR2 (germline): SGHAT, FQNNGV. CDR3 coding DNA: TGTGCCAGCAGCCCCTTTCCTTACTTC. This translates into CASSPFPYF.

The V gene is TRBV7-3, the J gene TRBJ2-2, with D uncertain. Germline CDR1 and CDR2: SGHTA and FQGTGA. V lost 1 base to trimming and J lost 6 bases, with 6 bases between them. CDR3 size: 13 residues. The CDR3 nucleotides are TGTGCCAGCAGCTTAAGGTTTTCCGGGGAGCTGTTTTTT. Translating gives CASSLRFSGELFF.

V usage is TRBV9 and J usage is TRBJ2-6; TRBD2 is a possible D gene (6 bases). The germline V gene encodes CDR1 SGDLS and CDR2 YYNGEE. V was shortened by 4 bases and J by 4 bases, with 21 bases between the two germline ends. This CDR3 region has 18 residues. CDR3 residues: CASSSGLSSLSGANVLTF. CDR3 DNA: TGTGCCAGCAGCTCGGGACTTTCTTCCCTGTCAGGGGCCAACGTCCTGACTTTC.